What follows describes a single T cell receptor beta chain. Antigen unknown. TCRdb passed the 5' RACE reads through MiXCR, listing each CDR3 protein once. Of fewer than 250,000 distinct CDR3 sequences detected, approximately 7% appear once; the ten largest clones hold 3.5% to 4%. The data originate from a study of identical twins. Findings and caveats of the study: Conclusions were drawn cross-sectionally by statistical analysis, without following the same donors.

The germline CDR1 and CDR2 sequences are SGHTA and FQGNSA. V was clipped by 0 bases and J by 10 bases, with 16 bases between them. This CDR3 region has 15 residues. Separately, the same data were catalogued under a study of yellow fever vaccine responses in identical twins.

The chain employs TRBV7-2 and TRBJ2-1; TRBD2 is a possible D gene (5 bases). This TCR derives from a woman in her late teens or twenties in good health. The specimen sequenced was memory (CD45RO+) T cells sorted from blood. The CDR3 spells CASSLALGAAEEQFF. CDR3 coding DNA: TGTGCCAGCAGCTTAGCCCTAGGAGCGGCAGAAGAGCAGTTCTTC.